Here is one TCR beta chain with its context. Its antigen has not been determined. No much larger clone is present one base from it, and per-base qualities are unavailable. This entry comes from a study of cytomegalovirus exposure and HLA in healthy donors (dated by TCRdb to 2016 to 2017). With regard to the full study: According to an earlier analysis of 550 to 700 of the donors, some 180 million T cells yielded some 120 million unique TCR beta sequences and about 300 Gb of sequence data. About 280 gigabases of sequencing data and some 85 million unique TCR sequences were included in an early release covering about 600 HLA-typed donors. Among the approximately 400 genotyped donors, around 81% belonged to the genetic ancestry cluster associated with self-reported Caucasian donors. The aim of the study was to test whether cataloging public T cell receptors could identify signatures of past pathogen exposure. The study used immunosequencing to profile the T cell repertoires of approximately 690 subjects and linked those repertoires to cytomegalovirus serostatus. Besides the first cohort of 550 to 750 subjects, a separate validation cohort made up of 95 to 150 different subjects was used. High-throughput TCR immunosequencing, statistical association of individual TCRs with disease status, and machine learning were combined to predict cytomegalovirus infection status. To study patterns of TCR occurrence, a later analysis re-analyzed previously published TCR beta repertoires from 650 to 750 donors and added high-resolution HLA genotyping. The later analysis used no new phenotypic data to find candidate immune exposures, relying instead on TCR beta sequences and their occurrence across donors. In an earlier analysis of 587 of the donors, high-throughput TCR beta sequencing was used to judge whether each TCR beta V gene segment behaved as functional or pseudogenic. Alongside the repertoire data, information on donor age, sex, ethnicity and CMV serostatus was compiled. A later genetic analysis took genome-wide SNP genotypes for about 55% of the 666 donors and used that subset as a discovery cohort. Every repertoire in the discovery cohort had been generated on one and the same sequencing platform. HLA typing covered class I and class II loci at four-digit resolution. Typing coverage differed by locus: A, B, C, DRB1 and DQB1 were typed in about 620-630 donors, DQA1 in roughly 500, DPA1 in some 600, and DPB1 in just under 490. About 5 DR-DQ haplotypes were handled as single units for association and clustering, since linkage in the cohort was strong. Among approximately 370 genotyped donors of the cohort, an average of approximately 240,000 unique TCR beta nucleotide sequences was sequenced per donor, of which about 18% were non-productive. Results the study describes overall, beyond this receptor: According to a later genetic analysis, donors in an Asian-associated ancestry cluster had fewer N-insertions in productive TCRs than the approximately 700-donor mean. In a later analysis, HLA-associated TCR beta chains showed more clonal expansion and lower generation probabilities than non-associated chains that were equally common. CMV serostatus was the only immune exposure information available for the cohort. Roughly uniform sequencing depth across donors was assumed in presence/absence analyses, although this assumption may not hold. A further reported finding was that TCR beta sequences accurately predicted the HLA-A and HLA-B alleles for most subjects in the first cohort. In a later analysis, the rate of TCR association differed among HLA loci, with DRB1 alleles having the most associated TCRs and HLA-C alleles having the fewest. In a later analysis, several top co-occurrence clusters were reported to appear linked to parvovirus B19, influenza, CMV and Epstein-Barr virus. In an earlier analysis of several hundred of the donors, most TCR beta V segments were observed in productive rearrangements about 87% or about 30% of the time, broadly matching IMGT annotations. A total of 150 or so TCR beta chains were listed by the study as associated with cytomegalovirus. In vitro tests confirmed that a few of the cytomegalovirus-associated TCR beta chains recognize cytomegalovirus antigens. According to a later analysis, most CMV-associated TCR beta chains appeared to be HLA-restricted, and the HLA associations seemed to be driven largely by CMV exposure. At a false discovery rate of 0.05, a later analysis linked 15,000 to 20,000 TCR beta sequences to specific HLA alleles. It was suggested by the authors that the approach could potentially be generalized to other disease states and immunological phenotypes. Because counts were too low, roughly 16 rarely observed V segments, including chromosome 9 orphons, were excluded from the earlier analysis of 500 to 700 of the donors. A cluster of highly shared sequence variants was judged likely to be a technical artifact of the sequencing pipeline. When HLA alleles, especially DR and DQ, strongly co-occurred, attributing TCR associations to individual alleles was difficult. Only TCR beta chains were sequenced in this cohort, and the absence of alpha or paired-chain data limited detectable features. Most TCR sequences were seen in very few donors, while some public TCRs were found in many individuals. Linkage disequilibrium might explain the correlated functional status among segregating V segments, but an unknown experimental factor could not be excluded. Cytomegalovirus status was reported to be diagnosed by the classifier with high specificity and sensitivity in both the original and validation cohorts. Because some donors lacked HLA typing at each locus, the association tests relied only on the typed subset. An association between a missense DCLRE1C variant and V-gene and J-gene trimming of TCR beta chains was found in a later genetic analysis and replicated in an independent cohort.

The cohort comprised fewer than 700 healthy bone marrow donors. Cohort members were all nominally healthy when sampled, although unrecorded immune exposures were likely present. The donor tested CMV seronegative and was one of the 352 seronegative cohort members. A peripheral blood sample was provided by each donor, and peripheral blood mononuclear cells were used for TCR beta sequencing. The Qiagen DNeasy Blood Extraction Kit was used to extract genomic DNA from the blood cell samples. Library method: the immunoSEQ multiplex PCR assay. A mixture of 60 forward primers for TCR Vbeta segments and 13 reverse primers for TCR Jbeta segments was used in the multiplex PCR. The CDR3 region of rearranged TCR beta genes was amplified from genomic DNA with a multiplex PCR assay. Amplified TCR beta libraries were sequenced as 87-base-pair reads on the Illumina HiSeq System. In the paper's pipeline: Across the 670 or so repertoires, a later analysis counted 80 million or so unique TCR beta chains, 9.5 million to 13 million of which were shared by at least two donors. A nearest-neighbor algorithm error-corrected the raw reads and collapsed the reads into unique sequences, merging closely related sequences to remove PCR and sequencing errors. To assign V, D and J gene segments, CDR3 sequences were aligned to IMGT reference sequences. For a sequence to be retained, at least a six-nucleotide match to both a V gene segment and a J gene segment was required. A rearrangement was called productive if the CDR3 had no stop codons and remained in frame with V and J, and every other rearrangement was called non-productive. Following IMGT convention, CDR3 was defined as the stretch from the second conserved V-encoded cysteine up to the conserved J-encoded phenylalanine. In an earlier analysis of around 570 of the donors, sequences lacking an unambiguous match to a single V gene segment were excluded. An earlier analysis of almost 600 of the donors classified V segments as functional when productive rearrangements were above 56.7% and as segregating when the standard deviation between donors was above 5%. To diagnose cytomegalovirus status from the catalog of TCR beta chain sequences, a statistical classification framework was built. In a later analysis, TCR nucleotide sequences were compared against IMGT/GENE-DB human TR gene sequences so that V and J genes could be assigned. A later analysis assigned CDR3 sequences and most-parsimonious VDJ recombination scenarios with the TCRdist pipeline. In a later analysis, every TCR beta chain was defined by the combination of its CDR3 amino acid sequence and its V-gene family, and reads without a unique V-gene family were dropped. In a later analysis, 500 to 650 highly shared, low-generation-probability nucleotide sequences were removed to address suspected cross-contamination and a sequencing artifact. In a later analysis, a clonal expansion index was calculated for each public chain from normalized within-repertoire ranks of inferred template counts. A later analysis computed generation probabilities with a VDJ recombination model fitted to out-of-frame rearrangements, and checked the results against IGoR. A later analysis scored TCR-TCR, TCR-HLA and TCR-CMV co-occurrence with hypergeometric tests, applying a repertoire-size bias correction to TCR pairs. False discovery rates were estimated in a later analysis by permuting HLA or CMV assignments 20 times. In a later analysis, co-occurring TCRs were grouped using DBSCAN, with TCRdist sequence similarity added in when clustering inside HLA-allele-positive subsets. Repertoires with fewer than 30,000 or more than 120,000 public chains, plus five repertoires with anomalous nucleotide sharing, were excluded from co-occurrence clustering. TCRdb provides this immuneACCESS table in a form limited to in-frame rearrangements. Some clones are lacking; in checked studies, under half of them reflect an unresolved V gene, and why the rest are absent is not known. V and J calls and clone size are those listed in that table; D and trimming were worked out from the DNA. In this sample the table shows approximately 160,000 clones, 77% of which occur a single time. The ten largest account for 1.5% to 2% of the sample.

Sequenced sample: PBMCs. This sequence was found in a woman aged 30 to 39 in good health and CMV-seronegative.

The CDR3 reads as follows: CASSYEPGGSTDTQYF. The nucleotide sequence reads TGTGCCAGCAGTTACGAACCGGGAGGGAGCACAGATACGCAGTATTTT. In this chain, TRBV6-5 is recombined with TRBJ2-3; TRBD2 lines up with 8 middle nucleotides. CDR1 and CDR2, looked up from the germline V gene, are MNHEY and SVGAGI. Spanning cysteine to phenylalanine, the CDR3 consists of 16 amino acids. Only the CDR3 DNA stays, 48 bases, in frame from base 1. Relative to germline, V is missing 2 bases and J is missing 0 bases, with 4 bases of the junction outside any gene match.